These 32 T cell receptor beta chains came from one sample sequenced in a study of cytomegalovirus exposure and HLA in healthy donors. With 60 Vbeta and 13 Jbeta primers, the PCR was carried out. Profiling relied on immunoSEQ multiplex PCR, and the TCRdb table lists in-frame clones only, not all of them. Altogether 120,000 to 150,000 clones are present, around 10% being singletons, with the ten largest covering approximately 1.8%. The sequencing input was PBMCs. These receptors came from a male donor in good health and CMV-seronegative.

This clone was observed a few times. This chain connects TRBV28 to TRBJ2-1, with 7 bases lining up with TRBD2. The V gene end was trimmed by 6 bases and the J gene end by 4 bases; junction bases not matched to a gene: 12. CDR1 and CDR2 from the germline V gene are MDHEN and SYDVKM. The CDR3 spans 16 residues. The CDR3 nucleotides read TGTGCCAGCAGCAGACCTGGGGGTAGCGGGTACAATGAGCAGTTCTTC. This encodes CASSRPGGSGYNEQFF.

The chain carries TRBV29-1 and TRBJ2-1; 12 positions agree with TRBD2. Germline values: CDR1 SQVTM, CDR2 ANQGSEA. This CDR3 contains 17 residues. V gave up 5 bases and J gave up 2 bases; unmatched junction bases: 10. The CDR3 spells CSVNGLAGIVAYNEQFF. The CDR3 DNA follows: TGCAGCGTTAATGGACTAGCGGGAATAGTCGCCTACAATGAGCAGTTCTTC.

This clone was detected only a few times. V usage is TRBV6-1 and J usage is TRBJ2-2; possibly TRBD1 for D (6 bases). From germline, CDR1 is MNHNS and CDR2 SASEGT. V gave up 5 bases and J gave up 4 bases, with 14 bases separating them. This CDR3 is 15 amino acids long. DNA of the CDR3: TGTGCCAGCAGTCGCAGGGGAATCGGCACCGGGGAGCTGTTTTTT. This translates into CASSRRGIGTGELFF.

The chain combines TRBV28 with TRBJ1-5; possibly TRBD1 for D (5 bases). Germline CDR1 MDHEN, CDR2 SYDVKM. The CDR3 runs 15 residues. The V end lost 2 bases, the J end lost 2 bases, and 10 bases lay between the germline ends. The CDR3 DNA follows: TGTGCCAGCAGTTTAGTGGGGGGTGGCAATCAGCCCCAGCATTTT. Amino acid sequence: CASSLVGGGNQPQHF.

This clone appeared once. The V gene is TRBV19, the J gene TRBJ2-7; TRBD1 matches 7 bases. The CDR3 covers 13 residues. V shed 1 base and J 6 bases; nucleotides not matched to a gene: 3. Per germline, CDR1 LNHDA and CDR2 SQIVND (reference sequence). CDR3 in amino acids: CASSIVNRGEQYF. DNA for the CDR3: TGTGCCAGTAGTATAGTCAACAGGGGCGAGCAGTACTTC.

In this sample, this clone turned up a few times. V gene TRBV5-4 combines with J gene TRBJ2-1; 9 positions match TRBD1. The CDR3 length is 16 residues. Germline values: CDR1 SGHNT, CDR2 YYREEE (reference sequence). J lost 4 bases, V lost 1 base, and 6 bases had no gene match. The CDR3 DNA reads as TGTGCCAGCAGCTTGACCGGGACAGGGCGATACAATGAGCAGTTCTTC. Translated: CASSLTGTGRYNEQFF. Complete variable domain (other parts from reference TRBV5-4 and TRBJ2-1): ETGVTQSPTHLIKTRGQQVTLRCSSQSGHNTVSWYQQALGQGPQFIFQYYREEENGRGNFPPRFSGLQFPNYSSELNVNALELDDSALYLCASSLTGTGRYNEQFFGPGTRLTVL.

In its sample, this clone was seen a few times. The chain is built from TRBV5-1 and TRBJ2-5; TRBD1 is a possible D gene (7 bases). The DNA end is more similar to TRBJ2-7, so the J call may be wrong. CDR1 and CDR2 (germline): SGHRS, YFSETQ. The CDR3 has 15 residues. Here the CDR3 DNA reads TGCGCCAGCAGCTTGGCTCCAGGGGGGCTCTACGAGCAGTACTTC. Encoded protein: CASSLAPGGLYEQYF.

In its sample, this clone was seen a few times. The chain carries TRBV5-1 and TRBJ1-1, with unresolved D. CDR1 and CDR2 from the germline V gene are SGHRS and YFSETQ. The V and J ends lost 0 bases and 4 bases respectively, with 13 bases between them. There are 15 residues in the CDR3. CDR3 sequence: CASSLGIQAGTEAFF. The CDR3, as DNA: TGCGCCAGCAGCTTGGGGATTCAGGCGGGCACTGAAGCTTTCTTT. The entire variable domain, with the rest obtained from reference TRBV5-1 and TRBJ1-1, is as follows: KAGVTQTPRYLIKTRGQQVTLSCSPISGHRSVSWYQQTPGQGLQFLFEYFSETQRNKGNFPGRFSGRQFSNSRSEMNVSTLELGDSALYLCASSLGIQAGTEAFFGQGTRLTVV.

Only a few counts were recorded for this clone. Other nucleotide sequences in the sample specify the same CDR3. The genes are TRBV19 and TRBJ1-1; D perhaps matches TRBD1 (5 bases). Germline V gives CDR1 LNHDA, CDR2 SQIVND (reference sequence). The CDR3 totals 13 residues. With 6 bases removed from V and 0 bases from J, the gap between germline ends came to 8 bases. The CDR3 region is CASRLTVNTEAFF. CDR3 coding DNA: TGTGCCAGTAGGTTGACAGTGAACACTGAAGCTTTCTTT.

This rearrangement joins TRBV28 to TRBJ1-6; tentatively, D is TRBD1 (6 bases). The CDR3 loop spans 14 amino acids. V was cut by 6 bases and J by 7 bases, with 13 bases left in between. Germline V gene sequence: CDR1 MDHEN, CDR2 SYDVKM. The CDR3 loop reads CASSSGTLNSPLHF. The CDR3 DNA follows: TGTGCCAGCAGCTCCGGGACACTGAATTCACCCCTCCACTTT. Drawing the rest from reference TRBV28 and TRBJ1-6, the complete variable domain is DVKVTQSSRYLVKRTGEKVFLECVQDMDHENMFWYRQDPGLGLRLIYFSYDVKMKEKGDIPEGYSVSREKKERFSLILESASTNQTSMYLCASSSGTLNSPLHFGNGTRLTVT.

This clone was seen more than once but under ten times. J is TRBJ1-1 and V is TRBV7-8; no definite D call. V was clipped by 4 bases and J by 9 bases, with 15 bases between them. Germline CDR1 and CDR2: SGHVS and FQNEAQ. There are 13 residues in the CDR3. The CDR3 bases are TGTGCCAGCAGCTCCGCGGTCCGGATTCAAGCTTTCTTT. Amino acids: CASSSAVRIQAFF.

A few counts support this clone. The chain uses TRBV5-1 and TRBJ2-7, with 7 nucleotides matching TRBD2. Germline assignment: CDR1 SGHRS and CDR2 YFSETQ. CDR3 length equals 13 residues. Losses at the gene ends were 4 bases for V and 3 bases for J; bases not matched to a gene: 4. CDR3 sequence: CASSRGTNYEQYF. DNA for the CDR3: TGCGCCAGCAGCCGCGGGACTAACTACGAGCAGTACTTC.

The chain combines TRBV28 with TRBJ2-7, with D perhaps TRBD1 (9 bases). V was pared by 6 bases and J by 4 bases, with 19 bases between. The CDR3 extends over 15 amino acids. Looked up from germline, CDR1 is MDHEN and CDR2 is SYDVKM. The chain's CDR3 is CASSRGGQGRYEQYF. Here the CDR3 DNA reads TGTGCCAGCAGCCGGGGGGGACAGGGAAGGTACGAGCAGTACTTC.

The chain recombines TRBV7-2 with TRBJ1-3, with TRBD1 matching over 7 bases. The ends lost 2 bases at V and 2 bases at J; junction bases unmatched: 6. This CDR3 has 16 amino acids. Germline V gene data show CDR1 as SGHTA and CDR2 as FQGNSA. CDR3 protein: CASSLRPTGAGNTIYF. DNA of the CDR3: TGTGCCAGCAGCTTACGCCCAACAGGGGCTGGAAACACCATATATTTT. Full variable domain (remainder filled in from reference TRBV7-2 and TRBJ1-3): GAGVSQSPSNKVTEKGKDVELRCDPISGHTALYWYRQSLGQGLEFLIYFQGNSAPDKSGLPSDRFSAERTGGSVSTLTIQRTQQEDSAVYLCASSLRPTGAGNTIYFGEGSWLTVV.

This clone was seen more than once but under ten times. The chain links TRBV5-1 to TRBJ2-7; tentative D call: TRBD2 (6 bases). CDR1 and CDR2 (germline): SGHRS, YFSETQ. The CDR3 runs 16 residues. With 4 bases removed from V and 0 bases from J, the gap between germline ends came to 17 bases. CDR3 residues: CASSPQPEGTSYEQYF. CDR3 DNA: TGCGCCAGCAGCCCCCAGCCGGAGGGGACCTCCTACGAGCAGTACTTC.

The rearrangement joins TRBV9 to TRBJ2-7, with D possibly being TRBD2 (5 bases). The V gene's germline CDR1 is SGDLS and CDR2 YYNGEE. The V gene lost 4 bases and the J gene lost 5 bases, with 16 bases spanning the gap. This CDR3 has 14 amino acids. This chain's CDR3 is CASSPRAGEHEQYF. The CDR3, as DNA: TGTGCCAGCAGCCCCCGGGCTGGGGAGCACGAGCAGTACTTC.

This clone was counted between two and nine times. V usage is TRBV5-6 and J usage is TRBJ2-3, with 8 bases that match TRBD1. After removal of 4 bases from V and 4 bases from J, the junction contained 5 bases not matched to a gene. CDR1 SGHDT and CDR2 YYEEEE come from the germline V gene. The CDR3 contains 14 residues. CDR3 DNA sequence: TGTGCCAGCAGCCTACAGGGGGACGCAGATACGCAGTATTTT. It is translated as CASSLQGDADTQYF. The full variable domain, in which reference TRBV5-6 and TRBJ2-3 provide the parts outside the CDR3, is DAGVTQSPTHLIKTRGQQVTLRCSPKSGHDTVSWYQQALGQGPQFIFQYYEEEERQRGNFPDRFSGHQFPNYSSELNVNALLLGDSALYLCASSLQGDADTQYFGPGTRLTVL.

The gene calls are TRBV5-6 and TRBJ2-2, with 8 bases that match TRBD1. The CDR3 sequence is 14 residues long. The germline gives CDR1 SGHDT, CDR2 YYEEEE. The V gene end was trimmed by 6 bases and the J gene end by 7 bases; junction bases not matched to a gene: 8. The CDR3 loop reads CASNHRGVDGELFF. The CDR3 region has the DNA TGTGCCAGCAATCACAGGGGGGTCGACGGGGAGCTGTTTTTT.

This clone has a handful of counts. The rearrangement uses TRBV5-6 and TRBJ2-1; 12 bases agree with TRBD2. Looked up from germline, CDR1 is SGHDT and CDR2 is YYEEEE. The V gene end was trimmed by 1 base and the J gene end by 9 bases; junction bases not matched to a gene: 5. CDR3 length: 15 residues. In nucleotides, the CDR3 is TGTGCCAGCAGCTTGACGACTAGCGGGAGTGGTGAGCAGTTCTTC. Protein product: CASSLTTSGSGEQFF. The variable domain in full, completed from reference TRBV5-6 and TRBJ2-1, reads DAGVTQSPTHLIKTRGQQVTLRCSPKSGHDTVSWYQQALGQGPQFIFQYYEEEERQRGNFPDRFSGHQFPNYSSELNVNALLLGDSALYLCASSLTTSGSGEQFFGPGTRLTVL.

This rearrangement joins TRBV5-4 to TRBJ2-3; 8 bases are shared with TRBD2. The CDR3 has 17 residues. J was trimmed by 2 bases and V by 4 bases; bases with no gene match: 12. Germline CDR1 is SGHNT and CDR2 is YYREEE (reference sequence). The CDR3 spells CASSPHSEAGATDTQYF. The CDR3 DNA follows: TGTGCCAGCAGCCCCCATAGTGAAGCGGGGGCCACAGATACGCAGTATTTT.

The chain couples TRBV19 to TRBJ2-7, with 9 bases aligning to TRBD1. CDR1 and CDR2 from the germline V gene are LNHDA and SQIVND (reference sequence). V lost 3 bases to trimming and J lost 2 bases; unmatched junction nucleotides: 2. The CDR3 has 14 amino acids. Here the CDR3 DNA reads TGTGCCAGTAGTATCTGGGACAGGGCCTACGAGCAGTACTTC. It codes for CASSIWDRAYEQYF.

The rearrangement uses TRBV5-4 and TRBJ1-4; D is perhaps TRBD1 (5 bases). There are 16 residues in the CDR3. Germline V gives CDR1 SGHNT, CDR2 YYREEE (reference sequence). The ends were cut back, 4 bases at V and 5 bases at J, with 18 bases in the middle. DNA of the CDR3: TGTGCCAGCAGCCAACTGGGACTCAGAGAGAATGAAAAACTGTTTTTT. It codes for CASSQLGLRENEKLFF.

V is TRBV2 and J is TRBJ1-2; 10 bases fit TRBD1. The ends lost 3 bases at V and 8 bases at J; junction bases unmatched: 6. The CDR3 spans 14 residues. In germline, CDR1 is SNHLY, CDR2 FYNNEI. The CDR3 loop reads CASSERGTGVGYTF. The CDR3 DNA follows: TGTGCCAGCAGTGAGAGGGGGACAGGGGTAGGCTACACCTTC.

The chain is built from TRBV7-2 and TRBJ1-5, with 9 bases fitting TRBD1. Germline values: CDR1 SGHTA, CDR2 FQGNSA. The junction had 19 bases not matched to a gene; V was cut back by 6 bases and J by 10 bases. There are 17 residues in the CDR3. The CDR3 sequence: CASSPNRDRARNYPQHF. CDR3 sequence (DNA): TGTGCCAGCAGTCCTAACCGGGACAGGGCTAGAAATTATCCCCAGCATTTT.

This clone occurred a few times. The rearrangement links TRBV28 to TRBJ1-1; 9 bases align to TRBD1. CDR3 length equals 14 residues. With V trimmed by 4 bases and J by 7 bases, 7 bases remained unmatched. Germline lookup yields CDR1 MDHEN and CDR2 SYDVKM. The CDR3 spells CASSSPGQGFEAFF. The CDR3 coding sequence is TGTGCCAGCAGTTCACCGGGACAGGGATTTGAAGCTTTCTTT.

This clone was observed a few times. The V gene is TRBV5-6, the J gene TRBJ2-5, with 10 bases fitting TRBD1. CDR3 length: 16 amino acids. V trimming: 1 base; J trimming: 6 bases; junction bases outside the gene matches: 9. Germline V gene data show CDR1 as SGHDT and CDR2 as YYEEEE. Here the CDR3 reads CASSLIPGQGYKTQYF. CDR3 in DNA: TGTGCCAGCAGCTTGATTCCGGGACAGGGGTACAAGACCCAGTACTTC.

This rearrangement joins TRBV5-1 to TRBJ1-1; D call uncertain. The length of the CDR3 is 13 residues. Germline V gives CDR1 SGHRS, CDR2 YFSETQ. The V end lost 4 bases, the J end lost 5 bases, and 12 bases lay between the germline ends. CDR3 coding DNA: TGCGCCAGCAGCCTGGACCGGAGAACTGAAGCTTTCTTT. Encoded protein: CASSLDRRTEAFF.

This clone has only a few counts. This sequence joins TRBV5-4 and TRBJ2-6; no clear D. V lost 2 bases, J lost 0 bases, and 3 bases lay in between. The CDR3 sequence is 14 residues long. In germline, CDR1 is SGHNT, CDR2 YYREEE (reference sequence). The CDR3 loop reads CASSLYSGANVLTF. The CDR3 DNA reads TGTGCCAGCAGCTTATACTCTGGGGCCAACGTCCTGACTTTC.

This clone was picked up a small number of times. The V call is TRBV28, the J call TRBJ1-2; TRBD1 might be the D (6 bases). The CDR3 spans 12 residues. Trimming took off 4 bases at V and 8 bases at J, with 11 bases between the two ends. From germline, CDR1 is MDHEN and CDR2 SYDVKM. The CDR3 coding sequence is TGTGCCAGCAGTTCTCGGACAGTCGGCTACACCTTC. Its protein is CASSSRTVGYTF.

This chain joins TRBV27 and TRBJ2-7, with 11 bases lining up with TRBD1. Trimming cost V 5 bases and J 1 base; bases outside gene matches: 10. From germline, CDR1 is MNHEY and CDR2 SMNVEV (reference sequence). The CDR3 contains 17 residues. CDR3 amino acids: CASSTLPGTGGSYEQYF. The CDR3, as DNA: TGTGCCAGCAGTACCCTCCCAGGGACAGGGGGGTCCTACGAGCAGTACTTC.

There are a few counts of this clone. The chain recombines TRBV7-2 with TRBJ1-2; D might be TRBD1 (6 bases). The CDR3 totals 16 residues. V lost 0 bases and J lost 8, with 19 bases in between. Germline V lookup: CDR1 SGHTA, CDR2 FQGNSA. This CDR3 is CASSLASDRTRTGYTF. The CDR3 DNA is TGTGCCAGCAGCTTAGCTTCAGACAGGACACGGACGGGCTACACCTTC. Supplemented by reference TRBV7-2 and TRBJ1-2, the full variable domain reads GAGVSQSPSNKVTEKGKDVELRCDPISGHTALYWYRQSLGQGLEFLIYFQGNSAPDKSGLPSDRFSAERTGGSVSTLTIQRTQQEDSAVYLCASSLASDRTRTGYTFGSGTRLTVV.

This clone was observed a few times. This CDR3 is also generated by other DNA sequences in the sample. J is TRBJ2-3 and V is TRBV28; 9 nucleotides agree with TRBD1. The germline V gene has CDR1 MDHEN and CDR2 SYDVKM. The CDR3 extends over 19 amino acids. The junction had 17 bases not matched to a gene; V was cut back by 7 bases and J by 0 bases. The chain's CDR3 is CASTSAGQGGWVSTDTQYF. DNA for the CDR3: TGTGCCAGCACCTCGGCGGGACAGGGAGGATGGGTCAGCACAGATACGCAGTATTTT. Drawing the rest from reference TRBV28 and TRBJ2-3, the complete variable domain is DVKVTQSSRYLVKRTGEKVFLECVQDMDHENMFWYRQDPGLGLRLIYFSYDVKMKEKGDIPEGYSVSREKKERFSLILESASTNQTSMYLCASTSAGQGGWVSTDTQYFGPGTRLTVL.